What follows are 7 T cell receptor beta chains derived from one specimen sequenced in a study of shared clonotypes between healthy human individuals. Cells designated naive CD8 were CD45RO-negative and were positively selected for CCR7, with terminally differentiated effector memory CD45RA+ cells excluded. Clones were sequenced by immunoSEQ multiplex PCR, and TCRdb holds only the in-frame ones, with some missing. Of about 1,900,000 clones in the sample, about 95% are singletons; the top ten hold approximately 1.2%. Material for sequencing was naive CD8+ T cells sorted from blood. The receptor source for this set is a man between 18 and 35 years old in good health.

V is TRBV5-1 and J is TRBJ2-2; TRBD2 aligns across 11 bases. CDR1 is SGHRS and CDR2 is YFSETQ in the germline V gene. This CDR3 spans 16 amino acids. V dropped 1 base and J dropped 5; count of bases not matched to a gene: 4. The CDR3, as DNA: TGCGCCAGCAGCTTGTGGCTAGCGGGGGGTACCGGGGAGCTGTTTTTT. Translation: CASSLWLAGGTGELFF.

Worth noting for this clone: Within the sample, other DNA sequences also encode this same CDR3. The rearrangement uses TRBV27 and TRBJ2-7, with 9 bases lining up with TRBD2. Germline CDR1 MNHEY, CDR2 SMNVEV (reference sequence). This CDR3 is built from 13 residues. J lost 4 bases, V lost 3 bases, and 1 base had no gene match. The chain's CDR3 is CASSFAGGYEQYF. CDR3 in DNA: TGTGCCAGCAGTTTTGCGGGGGGGTACGAGCAGTACTTC.

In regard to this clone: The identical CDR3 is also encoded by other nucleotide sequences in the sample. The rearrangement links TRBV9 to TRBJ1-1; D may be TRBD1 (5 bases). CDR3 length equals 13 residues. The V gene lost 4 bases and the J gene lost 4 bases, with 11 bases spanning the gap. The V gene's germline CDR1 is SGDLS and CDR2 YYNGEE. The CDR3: CASSLTGGTEAFF. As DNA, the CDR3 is TGTGCCAGCAGCCTGACGGGGGGCACTGAAGCTTTCTTT.

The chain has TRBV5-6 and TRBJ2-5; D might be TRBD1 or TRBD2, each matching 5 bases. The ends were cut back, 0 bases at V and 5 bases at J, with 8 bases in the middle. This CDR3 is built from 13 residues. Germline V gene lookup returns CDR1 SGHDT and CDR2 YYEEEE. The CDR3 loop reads CASSLVGVETQYF. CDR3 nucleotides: TGTGCCAGCAGCTTGGTGGGGGTGGAGACCCAGTACTTC.

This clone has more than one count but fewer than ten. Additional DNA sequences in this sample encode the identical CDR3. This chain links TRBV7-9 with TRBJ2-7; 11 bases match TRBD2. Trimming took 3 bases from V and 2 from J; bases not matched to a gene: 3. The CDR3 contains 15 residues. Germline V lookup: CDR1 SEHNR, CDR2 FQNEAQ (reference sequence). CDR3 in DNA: TGTGCCAGCAGCTTGGTAGCGGGAGGGCCCTACGAGCAGTACTTC. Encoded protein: CASSLVAGGPYEQYF.

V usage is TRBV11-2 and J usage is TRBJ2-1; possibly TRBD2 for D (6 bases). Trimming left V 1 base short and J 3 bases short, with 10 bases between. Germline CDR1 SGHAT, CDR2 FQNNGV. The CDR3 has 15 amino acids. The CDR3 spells CASSLGGEDYNEQFF. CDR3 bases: TGTGCCAGCAGCTTAGGGGGGGAAGACTACAATGAGCAGTTCTTC.

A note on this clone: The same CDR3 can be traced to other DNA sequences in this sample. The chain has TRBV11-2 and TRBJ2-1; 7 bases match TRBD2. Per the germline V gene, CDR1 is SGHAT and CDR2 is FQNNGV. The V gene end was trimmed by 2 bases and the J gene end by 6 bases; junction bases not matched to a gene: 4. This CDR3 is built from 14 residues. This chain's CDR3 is CASSLLAERNEQFF. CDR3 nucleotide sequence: TGTGCCAGCAGCTTACTAGCGGAACGCAATGAGCAGTTCTTC.